This TCR beta chain was captured in a study of blood T cell repertoires in COVID-19. The CDR3 is 12 amino acids. Germline CDR1 reads SQVTM; CDR2 reads ANQGSEA. V lost 1 base and J 4 bases, leaving 7 bases between the germline ends. In its sample, this clone was seen a few times. Profiling relied on immunoSEQ multiplex PCR, and the TCRdb table lists in-frame clones only, not all of them. The table includes over 100,000 clones, approximately 78% detected once. The sequence was collected from a man aged 70-80 years with acute or convalescent COVID-19. The chain employs TRBV29-1 and TRBJ1-2; maybe TRBD1 (5 bases). Input material: peripheral blood. CDR3 DNA: TGCAGCGTTGAAGGACAGCTCTATGGCTACACCTTC. It codes for CSVEGQLYGYTF.